Below are 26 T cell receptor beta chains sequenced from a single sample in a study of blood T cell repertoires in COVID-19. The data were produced by immunoSEQ multiplex PCR, yet TCRdb's version contains in-frame clones alone and is incomplete. Here the sample spans 110,000 to 150,000 clones, around nine tenths being singletons. Sequenced: peripheral blood. Receptors were obtained from a woman aged 50 to 60 with acute or convalescent COVID-19.

This chain links TRBV19 with TRBJ1-1; 8 bases are shared with TRBD1. The CDR3 loop spans 15 amino acids. V gave up 3 bases and J gave up 1 base; unmatched junction bases: 4. CDR1 and CDR2 from the germline V gene are LNHDA and SQIVND (reference sequence). The CDR3 spells CASSMQGARNTEAFF. The CDR3 DNA is TGTGCCAGTAGTATGCAGGGGGCGAGGAACACTGAAGCTTTCTTT. The full variable domain, rest sourced from reference TRBV19 and TRBJ1-1, is DGGITQSPKYLFRKEGQNVTLSCEQNLNHDAMYWYRQDPGQGLRLIYYSQIVNDFQKGDIAEGYSVSREKKESFPLTVTSAQKNPTAFYLCASSMQGARNTEAFFGQGTRLTVV.

This clone was picked up one time. The J gene is TRBJ1-2, the V gene TRBV29-1; D call uncertain. CDR3 length: 11 residues. CDR1 and CDR2 (germline): SQVTM, ANQGSEA. Trimming cost V 7 bases and J 5 bases, with 11 bases left between them. The CDR3: CSASGLYGYTF. The CDR3 DNA follows: TGCAGCGCATCAGGCCTTTATGGCTACACCTTC.

V gene TRBV6-1 combines with J gene TRBJ1-6, with no clear D. Germline CDR1 reads MNHNS; CDR2 reads SASEGT. Trimming left V 0 bases short and J 0 bases short, with 15 bases between. CDR3 length: 19 residues. The CDR3 reads CASSEAISWRSSYNSPLHF. CDR3 DNA sequence: TGTGCCAGCAGTGAAGCGATTTCTTGGCGGAGCTCCTATAATTCACCCCTCCACTTT.

The genes are TRBV30 and TRBJ1-1; D gene uncertain. V was trimmed by 4 bases and J by 8 bases, leaving 11 bases between them. The CDR3 is 11 amino acids. Germline lookup yields CDR1 GTSNPN and CDR2 SVGIG (reference sequence). The CDR3 DNA reads TGTGCCTGGAAACAGACCGGAGAAGCTTTCTTT. Translated, it gives CAWKQTGEAFF.

The rearrangement uses TRBV5-8 and TRBJ2-5, with TRBD2 matching 8 bases. From germline, CDR1 is SGHTS and CDR2 YDEGEE. Trimming took 5 bases from V and 5 from J; bases not matched to a gene: 8. The length of the CDR3 is 14 residues. CDR3 in DNA: TGTGCCAGCAGAGTGGCGGGAGGACGGGAGACCCAGTACTTC. Translated: CASRVAGGRETQYF.

The genes are TRBV19 and TRBJ1-2; D may be TRBD1 (6 bases). V shed 1 base and J shed 2 bases, with 14 bases lying between them. Germline V lookup: CDR1 LNHDA, CDR2 SQIVND (reference sequence). The CDR3 consists of 16 residues. The CDR3 reads CASSIGGGGANYGYTF. In DNA form, the CDR3 reads TGTGCCAGTAGTATAGGTGGCGGGGGCGCCAACTATGGCTACACCTTC.

This clone was detected only once. The rearrangement uses TRBV9 and TRBJ2-3, with D perhaps TRBD2 (5 bases). Germline V gene data show CDR1 as SGDLS and CDR2 as YYNGEE. Between the trimmed V and J ends, which lost 0 bases and 6 bases, there was a span of 17 bases. CDR3 size: 16 residues. The CDR3 DNA is TGTGCCAGCAGCGTAGCTGGGCGGGCGTCAGGTGATACGCAGTATTTT. It codes for CASSVAGRASGDTQYF.

This sequence joins TRBV28 and TRBJ1-6, with no clear D. V shed 6 bases and J shed 5 bases, with 17 bases lying between them. CDR3 length: 16 residues. The germline V gene has CDR1 MDHEN and CDR2 SYDVKM. CDR3 coding DNA: TGTGCCAGCAGCCGGATTACAGCAGCTCATAATTCACCCCTCCACTTT. Translating gives CASSRITAAHNSPLHF.

The chain couples TRBV5-6 to TRBJ1-1, with D uncertain. The germline V gene encodes CDR1 SGHDT and CDR2 YYEEEE. The CDR3 spans 13 residues. V lost 4 bases to trimming and J lost 10 bases, with 17 bases between them. The CDR3 loop reads CASSPLEGGRAFF. DNA for the CDR3: TGTGCCAGCAGCCCTCTGGAGGGAGGGCGAGCTTTCTTT.

This chain uses TRBV7-6 with TRBJ2-3, with D perhaps matching TRBD2 (6 bases). The CDR3 contains 15 residues. V was cut by 1 base and J by 5 bases, with 13 bases left in between. In germline, CDR1 is SGHVS, CDR2 FNYEAQ. CDR3 sequence: CASSLEAGRGDTQYF. CDR3 in DNA: TGTGCCAGCAGCTTAGAGGCGGGAAGGGGAGATACGCAGTATTTT.

The chain carries TRBV30 and TRBJ2-2; 9 bases fit TRBD1. The CDR3 runs to 15 residues. Per germline, CDR1 GTSNPN and CDR2 SVGIG (reference sequence). The J segment lost 7 bases and the V segment lost 4 bases, leaving 10 bases of the junction unmatched. The CDR3 nucleotides read TGTGCCTGGAAAGACCGGGACAGGGAAATCGGGGAGCTGTTTTTT. This gives the protein CAWKDRDREIGELFF.

The genes are TRBV4-2 and TRBJ2-3; 12 bases fit TRBD2. The V segment lost 6 bases and the J segment 1 base; nucleotides outside the gene matches: 2. Germline CDR1 and CDR2: LGHNA and YNFKEQ. This CDR3 has 15 residues. CDR3 region: CASSRLAGGTDTQYF. The CDR3 coding sequence is TGTGCCAGCAGTCGACTAGCGGGGGGCACAGATACGCAGTATTTT.

The chain recombines TRBV12-3 or TRBV12-4 with TRBJ2-5; D is ambiguous. The CDR3 is 12 residues long. V lost 1 base, J lost 5 bases, and 5 bases lay in between. The CDR3 region is CASSLVPETQYF. The CDR3 DNA sequence: TGTGCCAGCAGTTTAGTTCCGGAGACCCAGTACTTC.

This sequence joins TRBV29-1 and TRBJ2-5; D gene uncertain. V was trimmed by 8 bases and J by 3 bases, leaving 16 bases between them. The V gene's germline CDR1 is SQVTM and CDR2 ANQGSEA. The CDR3 is 13 residues long. CDR3 sequence (DNA): TGCAGCTTCCTGCGCGTTGACAAAGAGACCCAGTACTTC. Protein product: CSFLRVDKETQYF.

V and J are TRBV18 and TRBJ2-3, with D perhaps matching TRBD1 (5 bases). The CDR3 extends over 15 amino acids. Germline lookup yields CDR1 KGHSH and CDR2 LQKENI. V lost 3 bases, J lost 5 bases, and 15 bases lay in between. For the CDR3, the DNA is TGTGCCAGCTCACCCACGGACAATTTGATAGATACGCAGTATTTT. It translates to CASSPTDNLIDTQYF.

The chain is built from TRBV3-1 (or the pseudogene TRBV3-2) and TRBJ2-3; 8 bases map to TRBD2. Germline V lookup: CDR1 LGHDT, CDR2 YNNKEL (reference sequence). This CDR3 is 16 amino acids long. Germline trimming cut 0 bases from V and 6 bases from J; bases unmatched to any gene: 8. CDR3 DNA: TGTGCCAGCAGCCAAGACCCAGCGGGGGCGGGGGATACGCAGTATTTT. Its protein product is CASSQDPAGAGDTQYF.

Here the CDR3 reads CASTFEGTGNTGELFF. For the CDR3, the DNA is TGTGCCAGCACCTTTGAAGGGACAGGTAACACCGGGGAGCTGTTTTTT. This chain links TRBV5-5 with TRBJ2-2, with 8 bases matching TRBD1. With 6 bases clipped from V and 2 bases from J, the junction kept 9 bases outside the gene matches. This CDR3 contains 16 residues. The V gene's germline CDR1 is SGHKS and CDR2 YYEKEE (reference sequence).

Comment on this clone: Different DNA sequences within this sample yield the same CDR3. The V and J genes are TRBV10-1 and TRBJ1-2; 8 bases line up with TRBD1. V was clipped by 5 bases and J by 2 bases; unmatched bases: 1. The CDR3 extends over 13 amino acids. CDR1 is WNHNN, CDR2 SYGVQD, per germline (reference sequence). CDR3 loop: CASSPGGNYGYTF. The CDR3 DNA follows: TGCGCCAGCAGTCCAGGGGGCAACTATGGCTACACCTTC.

The J gene is TRBJ2-1, the V gene TRBV5-1, with a possible D match to TRBD1 (6 bases). With 4 bases removed from V and 1 base from J, the gap between germline ends came to 9 bases. Per germline, CDR1 SGHRS and CDR2 YFSETQ. The CDR3 spans 14 residues. The CDR3 DNA reads as TGCGCCAGCAGCCCGGGACAATCCTACAATGAGCAGTTCTTC. This codes for CASSPGQSYNEQFF.

The chain has TRBV11-2 and TRBJ1-1; D perhaps matches TRBD1 (5 bases). CDR1 is SGHAT and CDR2 is FQNNGV in the germline V gene. The V gene lost 5 bases and the J gene lost 6 bases, with 19 bases spanning the gap. This CDR3 spans 15 amino acids. The CDR3 nucleotides read TGTGCCAGCAGCGATTCGGTGCAGGGTCGGGCTGAAGCTTTCTTT. Translation gives CASSDSVQGRAEAFF.

The V call is TRBV28, the J call TRBJ2-7; TRBD1 matches 10 bases. CDR1 and CDR2 from the germline V gene are MDHEN and SYDVKM. J was trimmed by 0 bases and V by 6 bases; bases with no gene match: 5. The length of the CDR3 is 15 residues. The CDR3 reads CASRPGQGSSYEQYF. The CDR3 DNA reads TGTGCCAGCAGACCGGGACAGGGGAGCTCCTACGAGCAGTACTTC.

V usage is TRBV18 and J usage is TRBJ2-5; 7 bases agree with TRBD1. The germline CDR1 and CDR2 sequences are KGHSH and LQKENI. The junction had 4 bases not matched to a gene; V was cut back by 6 bases and J by 0 bases. The CDR3 covers 14 residues. CDR3 nucleotide sequence: TGTGCCAGCTCGCCGGGACAGAACCAAGAGACCCAGTACTTC. Translated, it gives CASSPGQNQETQYF.

This chain uses TRBV6-5 with TRBJ1-2; the match to TRBD1 covers 7 bases. The trim removed 7 bases at V and 8 bases at J, leaving 13 bases unmatched. CDR3 length: 14 amino acids. CDR1 and CDR2 (germline): MNHEY, SVGAGI. CDR3 protein: CASIVPGQHTGYTF. The CDR3 coding sequence is TGTGCCAGCATTGTACCGGGACAGCACACAGGCTACACCTTC.

This clone appeared once. The genes are TRBV3-1 (or the pseudogene TRBV3-2) and TRBJ2-5; TRBD2 might be the D (5 bases). CDR1 LGHDT and CDR2 YNNKEL come from the germline V gene (reference sequence). This CDR3 contains 15 residues. The germline V and J ends were trimmed by 0 bases and 5 bases, with 13 bases remaining between them. CDR3: CASSQESGVQETQYF. CDR3 in DNA: TGTGCCAGCAGCCAAGAGTCCGGGGTTCAGGAGACCCAGTACTTC.

J is TRBJ2-2 and V is TRBV7-8; D not certain. CDR1 is SGHVS and CDR2 is FQNEAQ in the germline V gene. The CDR3 sequence is 14 residues long. Trimming cost V 4 bases and J 1 base, with 7 bases left between them. CDR3 protein: CASSSNRNTGELFF. CDR3 DNA: TGTGCCAGCAGCTCAAACAGGAACACCGGGGAGCTGTTTTTT.

The V and J genes are TRBV18 and TRBJ2-1, with 10 bases identical to TRBD2. Per the germline V gene, CDR1 is KGHSH and CDR2 is LQKENI. The CDR3 is 15 amino acids. J lost 8 bases, V lost 3 bases, and 7 bases had no gene match. CDR3 nucleotides: TGTGCCAGCTCACCTACTAGCGGGGTCTTCGATGAGCAGTTCTTC. Protein sequence: CASSPTSGVFDEQFF.